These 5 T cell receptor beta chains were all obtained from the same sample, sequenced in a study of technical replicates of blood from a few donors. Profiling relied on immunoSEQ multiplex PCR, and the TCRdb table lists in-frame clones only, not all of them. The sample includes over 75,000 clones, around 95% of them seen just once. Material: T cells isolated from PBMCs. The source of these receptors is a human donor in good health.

Here the CDR3 DNA reads TGTGCCAGTAGTCAAGGGGTCACTGAAGCTTTCTTT. Translating gives CASSQGVTEAFF. The V call is TRBV19, the J call TRBJ1-1; the D gene is possibly TRBD1 (5 bases). Germline V lookup: CDR1 LNHDA, CDR2 SQIVND (reference sequence). CDR3 size: 12 residues. V lost 5 bases and J 4 bases, leaving 8 bases between the germline ends.

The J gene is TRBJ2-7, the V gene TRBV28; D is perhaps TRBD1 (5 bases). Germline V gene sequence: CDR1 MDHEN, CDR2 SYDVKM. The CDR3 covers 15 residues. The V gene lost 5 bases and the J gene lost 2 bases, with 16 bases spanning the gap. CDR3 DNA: TGTGCCAGCAGTAACTCCCTGACAGTTCCCTACGAGCAGTACTTC. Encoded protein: CASSNSLTVPYEQYF.

CDR3 bases: TGTGCCAGCCGACGCGGGGGAAATTCACCCCTCCACTTT. Protein product: CASRRGGNSPLHF. The J gene is TRBJ1-6, the V gene TRBV19; D possibly corresponds to TRBD1 (5 bases). Germline V gene data show CDR1 as LNHDA and CDR2 as SQIVND (reference sequence). V dropped 9 bases and J dropped 7 bases, with 13 bases sitting between them. This CDR3 is built from 13 residues.

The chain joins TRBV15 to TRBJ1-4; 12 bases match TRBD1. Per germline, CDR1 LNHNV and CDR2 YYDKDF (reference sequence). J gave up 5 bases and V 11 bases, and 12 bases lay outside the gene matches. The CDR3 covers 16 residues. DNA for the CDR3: TGTGCCGCGAGCCCGGGACAGGGGGCTTTGAATGAAAAACTGTTTTTT. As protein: CAASPGQGALNEKLFF.

As DNA, the CDR3 is TGTGCCAGTAGTACGGGACTCCTGGTCGGGCAGTACTTC. The encoded protein is CASSTGLLVGQYF. The V gene is TRBV19, the J gene TRBJ2-7, with D maybe TRBD2 (6 bases). The CDR3 consists of 13 residues. Per the germline V gene, CDR1 is LNHDA and CDR2 is SQIVND (reference sequence). Trimming shortened V by 4 bases and J by 9 bases, and 16 bases separated the two germline ends. Supplemented by reference TRBV19 and TRBJ2-7, the full variable domain reads DGGITQSPKYLFRKEGQNVTLSCEQNLNHDAMYWYRQDPGQGLRLIYYSQIVNDFQKGDIAEGYSVSREKKESFPLTVTSAQKNPTAFYLCASSTGLLVGQYFGPGTRLTVT.